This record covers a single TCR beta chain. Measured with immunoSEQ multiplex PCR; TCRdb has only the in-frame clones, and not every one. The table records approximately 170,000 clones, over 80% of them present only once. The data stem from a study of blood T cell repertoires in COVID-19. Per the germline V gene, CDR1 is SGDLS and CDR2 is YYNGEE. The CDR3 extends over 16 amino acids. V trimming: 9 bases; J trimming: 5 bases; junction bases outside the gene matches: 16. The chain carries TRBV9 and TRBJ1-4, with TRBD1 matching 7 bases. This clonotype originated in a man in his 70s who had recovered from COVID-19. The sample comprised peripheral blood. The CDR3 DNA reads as TGTGCCACGTCGAGAGGGGGCCGCAACCAAAATGAAAAACTGTTTTTT. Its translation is CATSRGGRNQNEKLFF.